The T cell receptor beta chain under discussion was sequenced for a study of control samples from healthy donors and cancer patients. The germline V gene has CDR1 KGHSH and CDR2 LQKENI. The length of the CDR3 is 16 residues. With 3 bases clipped from V and 5 bases from J, the junction kept 4 bases outside the gene matches. Profiled with immunoSEQ multiplex PCR; TCRdb holds only in-frame clones, not every one. The table has some 130,000 clones, about 93% seen once. What was sequenced was PBMCs. This rearrangement joins TRBV18 to TRBJ2-7; 16 nucleotides line up with TRBD2. The sequence was obtained from a man aged 45-60 years with head and neck cancer. The CDR3 DNA sequence: TGTGCCAGCTCACCCCCGGGACTAGCGGGGGGGAACGAGCAGTACTTC. This gives the protein CASSPPGLAGGNEQYF.